This TCR beta chain appears in the sequencing data of a study of tumor-infiltrating lymphocytes in oesophageal squamous cell carcinoma. TCRdb used MiXCR to reprocess the PCR reads, holding one entry per CDR3 protein. In the table there are 7,100 or so distinct CDR3 sequences, 15% to 17% of which are singletons. The CDR3 sequence is 13 residues long. V was trimmed by 8 bases and J by 4 bases, leaving 15 bases between them. Germline V lookup: CDR1 LNHDA, CDR2 SQIVND (reference sequence). Sequencing was performed on blood. The chain couples TRBV19 to TRBJ2-7; D unclear. The clonotype comes from a male donor with esophageal squamous cell carcinoma. The CDR3 reads CASALAKEYEQYF. CDR3 in DNA: TGTGCCAGTGCTCTGGCCAAGGAGTACGAGCAGTACTTC.